The present T cell receptor (beta chain) was sequenced within a study of T cells of healthy individuals. There are 15 residues in the CDR3. The germline V gene encodes CDR1 LGHNA and CDR2 YSLEER. Trimming took off 2 bases at V and 4 bases at J, with 14 bases between the two ends. TCRdb itself ran the 5' RACE reads through MiXCR, one entry per CDR3 protein. The data contain over 95,000 distinct CDR3 sequences, 15% to 20% of them singletons. This clonotype was seen repeatedly, ten times or more. V is TRBV4-3 and J is TRBJ1-2; tentative D call: TRBD1 (6 bases). The origin of this receptor is a human donor in good health. DNA of the CDR3: TGCGCCAGCAGCCAAAATTGGGAGGGGGGCTATGGCTACACCTTC. This translates into CASSQNWEGGYGYTF.